This T cell receptor (beta chain) was retrieved from a study of low-dose radiotherapy and immunotherapy resistance in tumors. Study in general: Cohort 2 was treated with 1 Gy per fraction every two weeks, amounting to 13 Gy across 26 weeks. Patients took 300 mg oral aspirin daily for four cycles from cycle 1 day 1.

First-strand cDNA relied on TRAV- and TRBV-specific primers spanning alpha and beta chains. TCR amplification ran approximately 20 PCR cycles using constant-region and V-primer adapter primers. One entry per CDR3 protein results from TCRdb running MiXCR on the reads. The data hold about 60,000 distinct CDR3 sequences, with less than 25% observed a single time. This clonotype was observed many times. In germline, CDR1 is LNHDA, CDR2 SQIVND (reference sequence). J was trimmed by 3 bases and V by 1 base; bases with no gene match: 6. This CDR3 is 15 amino acids long. Indicated time point: before trial treatment.

This rearrangement joins TRBV19 to TRBJ2-7; 7 bases agree with TRBD2. The input for sequencing was PBMCs, taken before treatment. This TCR derives from a male donor with prostate cancer. CDR3 in amino acids: CASSIAATSSYEQYF. The CDR3 DNA reads as TGTGCCAGTAGTATAGCCGCGACTAGCAGCTACGAGCAGTACTTC.